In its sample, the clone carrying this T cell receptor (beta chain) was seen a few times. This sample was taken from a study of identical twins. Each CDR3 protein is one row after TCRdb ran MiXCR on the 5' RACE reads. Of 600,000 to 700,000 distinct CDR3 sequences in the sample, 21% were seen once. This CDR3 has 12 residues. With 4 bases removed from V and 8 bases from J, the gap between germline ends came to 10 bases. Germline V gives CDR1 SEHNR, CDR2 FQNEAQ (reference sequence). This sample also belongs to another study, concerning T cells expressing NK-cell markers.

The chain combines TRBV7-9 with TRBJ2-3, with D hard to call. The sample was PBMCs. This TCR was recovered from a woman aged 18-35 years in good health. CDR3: CASSSPLATQYF. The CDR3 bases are TGTGCCAGCAGCTCCCCGCTGGCTACGCAGTATTTT. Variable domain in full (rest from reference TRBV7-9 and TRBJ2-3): DTGVSQNPRHKITKRGQNVTFRCDPISEHNRLYWYRQTLGQGPEFLTYFQNEAQLEKSRLLSDRFSAERPKGSFSTLEIQRTEQGDSAMYLCASSSPLATQYFGPGTRLTVL.